This T cell receptor beta chain was identified during a study of early T cells in non-severe SARS-CoV-2 infection (dated by TCRdb to the early 2020s). With regard to the full study: Because TCR sequencing relied on bulk RNA taken from unsorted whole blood, pairing of alpha and beta chains was not possible.

A few counts support this clonotype. Its target antigen remains unknown. Nothing much larger sits one base from this clone, and base qualities are not available. General study outcomes and caveats: VDJdb matching was skewed toward anti-spike CD8 responses, so virus-specific expansions were likely underestimated and private and CD4 specificities were missed.

A case-control design nested within a healthcare worker cohort in London, UK, was used, with weekly nasopharyngeal swab PCR tests and blood sampling performed. Healthcare workers were recruited during the week of the UK lockdown, between 23 and 31 March 2020, and followed weekly for up to roughly 16 weeks. V sheds 1 base and J sheds 2 bases, leaving 12 bases between their ends. From a lookup of the germline V gene, CDR1 and CDR2 are SGHDN and FVKESK. Taken from cysteine to phenylalanine, the CDR3 has 15 residues. Left in the record is the CDR3 DNA by itself, 45 bases read in frame from the first base. The method behind the library was 5' RACE. The data were produced on a NextSeq 500. In the TCR library protocol, unique molecular identifiers were attached to individual cDNA molecules to correct for PCR bias and sequencing error. Both TCR alpha and beta chains were sequenced, and tight co-correlation was observed between alpha and beta sequence abundances in each sample. On the authors' methods: V gene, J gene and CDR3 annotation of TCR sequences was performed with Decombinator V4. Expanded TCRs were defined as changing significantly between any two time points under a Poisson model with p below 0.0001. TCR abundances were normalised to the total number of TCRs sequenced per sample and were expressed as counts per million. TRAV1-2 paired with TRAJ12, TRAJ20 or TRAJ33 defined MAIT TCRs, while TRAV10 paired with TRAJ18 defined iNKT TCRs. VDJdb, accessed 1 November 2021, was searched for CMV, EBV and SARS-CoV-2 annotated TCRs, excluding TCRs annotated for multiple antigens. TCRdb applied fastp at Q25 and MiXCR to the public reads, then kept only in-frame beta chains. A single entry per CDR3 protein holds the most common genes and DNA from its merged rows. TCRdb, not the original authors, processed these V and J calls. This sample comprises about 33,000 distinct CDR3 sequences, over 4.5% of them detected only once. The top ten clonotypes cover 13% to 15% of the sample.

The source is an adult who was a healthcare worker with PCR-confirmed SARS-CoV-2 infection or an uninfected control (not recorded which). Rearrangement joined TRBV14 to TRBJ2-7; the D gene is perhaps TRBD2, from 5 matching bases. The specimen was whole blood. This receptor has the CDR3 CASSQGAALAYEQYF. The bases are TGTGCCAGCAGCCAAGGAGCGGCGCTGGCCTACGAGCAGTACTTC. This CDR3, with the reference TRBV14 and TRBJ2-7 proteins standing in past its ends, gives the full variable domain EAGVTQFPSHSVIEKGQTVTLRCDPISGHDNLYWYRRVMGKEIKFLLHFVKESKQDESGMPNNRFLAERTGGTYSTLKVQPAELEDSGVYFCASSQGAALAYEQYFGPGTRLTVT.